This T cell receptor (beta chain) was identified during a study of identical twins. Germline loops: CDR1 LGHNA, CDR2 YNFKEQ. V was clipped by 0 bases and J by 5 bases, with 10 bases between them. CDR3 length: 14 residues. This clonotype has only a few counts. A single record per CDR3 protein comes from TCRdb applying MiXCR to the 5' RACE reads. The repertoire holds around 1.7 million distinct CDR3 sequences, with around a third as singletons. The sample was cord blood. The chain has TRBV4-2 and TRBJ1-1; maybe TRBD1 (5 bases). This clonotype originated in a newborn girl in good health. The CDR3 reads CASSQDRVMTEAFF. In nucleotides, the CDR3 is TGTGCCAGCAGCCAAGACAGGGTCATGACTGAAGCTTTCTTT.